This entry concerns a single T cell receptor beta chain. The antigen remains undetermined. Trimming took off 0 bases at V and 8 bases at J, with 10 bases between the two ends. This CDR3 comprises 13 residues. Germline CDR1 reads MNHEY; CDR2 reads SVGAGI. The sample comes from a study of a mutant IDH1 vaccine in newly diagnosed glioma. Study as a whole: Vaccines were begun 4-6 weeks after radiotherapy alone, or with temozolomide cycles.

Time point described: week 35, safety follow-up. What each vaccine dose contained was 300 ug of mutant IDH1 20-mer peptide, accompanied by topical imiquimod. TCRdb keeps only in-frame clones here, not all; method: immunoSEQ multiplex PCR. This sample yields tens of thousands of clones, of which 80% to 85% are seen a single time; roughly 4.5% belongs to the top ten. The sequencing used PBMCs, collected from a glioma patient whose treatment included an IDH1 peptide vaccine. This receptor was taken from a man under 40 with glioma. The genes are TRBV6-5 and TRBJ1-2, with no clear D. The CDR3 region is CASSYSPERGYTF. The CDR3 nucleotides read TGTGCCAGCAGTTACTCCCCGGAGAGAGGCTACACCTTC.